Described below is a single T cell receptor beta chain sequence and its context. The CDR3 runs 16 residues. CDR1 and CDR2 from the germline V gene are DFQATT and SNEGSKA (reference sequence). V was pared by 1 base and J by 1 base, with 13 bases between. The sample belongs to a study of T-cell reconstitution after alpha-beta-depleted transplantation in children. Preparation of the TCRbeta library used unique molecular identifiers. TCRdb recomputed calls from the PCR reads with MiXCR, one row per CDR3 protein. Seen here are about a million distinct CDR3 sequences, roughly 29% observed once, and the top ten hold about 28%.

Sequenced material: PBMCs, mostly from graft donor cells, taken 360 days after TCRalphabeta/CD19-depleted stem cell transplant. The sequence came from a boy under two years old who had a stem cell transplant for SCID, so the T cells may come from the graft donor. This chain uses TRBV20-1 with TRBJ2-2; perhaps D is TRBD1 or TRBD2 (5 bases each). The CDR3 coding sequence is TGCAGTGCTAGAGTGGGGACGGACGGGAACACCGGGGAGCTGTTTTTT. It is translated as CSARVGTDGNTGELFF.